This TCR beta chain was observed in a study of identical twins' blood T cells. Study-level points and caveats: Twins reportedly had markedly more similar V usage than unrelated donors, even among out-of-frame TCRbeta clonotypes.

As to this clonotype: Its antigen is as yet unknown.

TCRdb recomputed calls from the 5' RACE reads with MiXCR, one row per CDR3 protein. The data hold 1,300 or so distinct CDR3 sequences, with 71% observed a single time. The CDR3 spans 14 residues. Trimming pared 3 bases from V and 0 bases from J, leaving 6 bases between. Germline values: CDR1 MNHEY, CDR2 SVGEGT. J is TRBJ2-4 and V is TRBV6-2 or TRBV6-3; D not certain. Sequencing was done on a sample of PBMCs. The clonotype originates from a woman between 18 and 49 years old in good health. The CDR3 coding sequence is TGTGCCAGCAGTTATGCAGAAGCCAAAAACATTCAGTACTTC. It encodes CASSYAEAKNIQYF.